This paragraph covers one TCR beta chain sequence. The V gene's germline CDR1 is SQVTM and CDR2 ANQGSEA. V lost 7 bases to trimming and J lost 3 bases, with 13 bases between them. The CDR3 sequence is 12 residues long. TCRdb independently ran MiXCR on the 5' RACE reads; one entry per CDR3 protein. The data show 40,000 to 50,000 distinct CDR3 sequences, more than 9% seen once. These data come from a study of early T cells in non-severe SARS-CoV-2 infection. The chain couples TRBV29-1 to TRBJ2-7; D perhaps matches TRBD1 (6 bases). The origin of this receptor is an adult who was a healthcare worker with PCR-confirmed SARS-CoV-2 infection or an uninfected control (not recorded which). Sequencing was done on a sample of whole blood. For the CDR3, the DNA is TGCAGCGCGTCACAGGGTATCTACGAGCAGTACTTC. This gives the protein CSASQGIYEQYF.